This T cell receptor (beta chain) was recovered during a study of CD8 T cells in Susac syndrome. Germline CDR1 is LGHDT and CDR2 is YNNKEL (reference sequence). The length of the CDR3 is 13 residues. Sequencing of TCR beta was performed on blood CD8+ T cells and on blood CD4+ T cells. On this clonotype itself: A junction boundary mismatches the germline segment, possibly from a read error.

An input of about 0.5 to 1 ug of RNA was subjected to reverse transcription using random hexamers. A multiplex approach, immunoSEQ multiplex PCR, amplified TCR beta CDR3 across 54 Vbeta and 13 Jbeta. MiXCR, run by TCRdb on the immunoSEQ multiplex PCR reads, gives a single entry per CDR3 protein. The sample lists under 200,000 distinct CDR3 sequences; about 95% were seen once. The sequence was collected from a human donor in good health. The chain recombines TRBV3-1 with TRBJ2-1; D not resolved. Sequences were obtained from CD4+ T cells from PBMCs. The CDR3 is CASSQASGSTRRF. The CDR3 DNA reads TGTGCCAGCAGCCAGGCATCCGGGTCCACCCGAAGGTTC.